These 10 T cell receptor beta chains were all obtained from the same sample, sequenced in a study of brain metastases from non-small cell lung cancer. Method: immunoSEQ multiplex PCR; TCRdb's copy keeps in-frame clones and lacks some. Here the sample spans 4,000 to 4,500 clones, about 80% being singletons. The sample consisted of primary lung tumor tissue. Source of these receptors: a donor at least 40 years old with non-small cell lung cancer.

The rearrangement joins TRBV30 to TRBJ1-2, with D unclear. Trimming stripped 4 bases from V and 7 bases from J, with 16 bases between. The CDR3 consists of 13 residues. Germline V gene sequence: CDR1 GTSNPN, CDR2 SVGIG (reference sequence). For the CDR3, the DNA is TGTGCCTGGACCGCCCGGGCATGGGCTGGCTACACCTTC. Its translation: CAWTARAWAGYTF.

The rearrangement uses TRBV2 and TRBJ2-3; possible D gene TRBD2, 6 bases. This CDR3 has 15 residues. Germline loops: CDR1 SNHLY, CDR2 FYNNEI. Trimming stripped 8 bases from V and 8 bases from J, with 23 bases between. The CDR3 sequence: CASGRVEGSVGTQYF. DNA for the CDR3: TGTGCCAGCGGCCGGGTGGAGGGGTCGGTGGGTACGCAGTATTTT.

About this clone itself: At one end the junction does not follow the germline gene, possibly because of a read error. V and J are TRBV7-2 and TRBJ1-4; perhaps TRBD1 as D (5 bases). The CDR3 length is 16 residues. Looked up from germline, CDR1 is SGHTA and CDR2 is FQGNSA. CDR3: CVSSSARGRGNEKLFF. The CDR3 bases are TGTGTCAGCAGCTCCGCCCGGGGGAGAGGAAATGAAAAACTGTTTTTT.

This chain links TRBV5-1 with TRBJ1-1; a weak D match, TRBD1 (5 bases). V was shortened by 3 bases and J by 5 bases, with 14 bases between the two germline ends. The CDR3 extends over 14 amino acids. The germline gives CDR1 SGHRS, CDR2 YFSETQ. The CDR3 sequence is CASSSQGPETEAFF. The DNA for the CDR3 is TGCGCCAGCAGCTCCCAGGGTCCAGAAACTGAAGCTTTCTTT.

The chain combines TRBV5-4 with TRBJ2-5; 8 positions match TRBD2. This CDR3 is built from 16 residues. Germline CDR1 is SGHNT and CDR2 is YYREEE (reference sequence). After removal of 0 bases from V and 2 bases from J, the junction contained 6 bases not matched to a gene. CDR3 sequence (DNA): TGTGCCAGCAGCTTGGATCGGGGGGGGTATCAAGAGACCCAGTACTTC. Protein sequence: CASSLDRGGYQETQYF. The variable domain in full, with the rest retrieved from reference TRBV5-4 and TRBJ2-5, is ETGVTQSPTHLIKTRGQQVTLRCSSQSGHNTVSWYQQALGQGPQFIFQYYREEENGRGNFPPRFSGLQFPNYSSELNVNALELDDSALYLCASSLDRGGYQETQYFGPGTRLLVL.

V gene TRBV12-5 combines with J gene TRBJ2-2, with D possibly TRBD1 on 5 matching bases. Trimming stripped 5 bases from V and 4 bases from J, with 17 bases between. Germline-derived CDR1 and CDR2 are LGHNT and FRNRAP. This CDR3 comprises 16 residues. CDR3: CASGPKGQGITGELFF. The CDR3 nucleotides read TGTGCTAGTGGTCCCAAAGGGCAGGGTATCACCGGGGAGCTGTTTTTT.

This chain joins TRBV4-3 and TRBJ2-3; TRBD1 aligns across 7 bases. This CDR3 is 16 amino acids long. V trimming: 8 bases; J trimming: 0 bases; junction bases outside the gene matches: 11. Germline loops: CDR1 LGHNA, CDR2 YSLEER. DNA for the CDR3: TGCGCCAGCCTGCCAGGGACAGCGGACAGCACAGATACGCAGTATTTT. This gives the protein CASLPGTADSTDTQYF.

The chain has TRBV29-1 and TRBJ1-1; no definite D call. CDR3 length: 12 amino acids. The germline gives CDR1 SQVTM, CDR2 ANQGSEA. V was cut by 2 bases and J by 1 base, with 5 bases left in between. CDR3 sequence (DNA): TGCAGCGTTGAACGCGGGAACACTGAAGCTTTCTTT. It encodes CSVERGNTEAFF. Full variable domain (missing parts from reference TRBV29-1 and TRBJ1-1): SAVISQKPSRDICQRGTSLTIQCQVDSQVTMMFWYRQQPGQSLTLIATANQGSEATYESGFVIDKFPISRPNLTFSTLTVSNMSPEDSSIYLCSVERGNTEAFFGQGTRLTVV.

The chain links TRBV28 to TRBJ2-7; D is undetermined. Trimming shortened V by 7 bases and J by 5 bases, and 12 bases separated the two germline ends. This CDR3 region has 12 residues. Germline V gene data show CDR1 as MDHEN and CDR2 as SYDVKM. CDR3 DNA: TGTGCCAGCAACGATGGGTCCAACGAGCAGTACGTC. Residues: CASNDGSNEQYV.

The V gene is TRBV28, the J gene TRBJ1-6; D not resolved. This CDR3 has 14 residues. Germline V gives CDR1 MDHEN, CDR2 SYDVKM. Trimming took 2 bases from V and 7 from J, leaving 9 bases between them. The CDR3 here is CASSLLSGNSPLHF. The DNA for the CDR3 is TGTGCCAGCAGTTTACTTTCCGGGAATTCACCCCTCCACTTT. The full variable domain, its missing parts supplied by reference TRBV28 and TRBJ1-6, is DVKVTQSSRYLVKRTGEKVFLECVQDMDHENMFWYRQDPGLGLRLIYFSYDVKMKEKGDIPEGYSVSREKKERFSLILESASTNQTSMYLCASSLLSGNSPLHFGNGTRLTVT.